This T cell receptor (beta chain) was obtained from a study of blood T cell repertoires in COVID-19. Study in general: Sites in the United States, Italy and Spain provided acute and convalescent COVID-19 samples.

In the original workflow: By means of reference gene primer amplification, nucleated cell counts were estimated. Sequenced by immunoSEQ multiplex PCR; TCRdb stores in-frame clones only, minus some. The DNA gave D and trimming, while V, J and clone size come from that table. The profile shows around 270,000 clones, about 89% of them singletons. Germline assignment: CDR1 SNHLY and CDR2 FYNNEI. Trimming cost V 5 bases and J 2 bases; bases outside gene matches: 4. The CDR3 is 14 residues long. The clonotype comes from a middle-aged man with acute or convalescent COVID-19. Sequences were obtained from peripheral blood. This rearrangement joins TRBV2 to TRBJ2-7, with 9 positions matching TRBD1. CDR3 nucleotides: TGTGCCAGCAGTCTCAGACAGGGGGCCTACGAGCAGTACTTC. Protein: CASSLRQGAYEQYF.